This entry describes one TCR beta chain. These data belong to a study of patients and donors after allogeneic stem cell transplantation. In TCRdb, the RT-PCR reads were re-called with MiXCR into one record per CDR3 protein. The sample includes around 200,000 distinct CDR3 sequences, around 40% of them seen just once. The sample taken for sequencing was blood, either unsorted or a sorted T cell fraction (not recorded which). The receptor was derived from a human donor who was either an allogeneic HSCT recipient or a stem cell or donor lymphocyte infusion donor (not recorded which). It is not recorded whose cells these are; they may come from a transplant donor.

This CDR3 reads CASSPLDGLVVSPLHF. CDR3 DNA sequence: TGTGCCAGCAGCCCCCTTGATGGCCTTGTCGTTTCACCCCTCCACTTT. The rearrangement links TRBV6-2 or TRBV6-3 to TRBJ1-6; D not certain. The CDR3 is 16 amino acids. CDR1 is MNHEY and CDR2 is SVGEGT in the germline V gene. Trimming cost V 6 bases and J 9 bases, with 21 bases left between them.